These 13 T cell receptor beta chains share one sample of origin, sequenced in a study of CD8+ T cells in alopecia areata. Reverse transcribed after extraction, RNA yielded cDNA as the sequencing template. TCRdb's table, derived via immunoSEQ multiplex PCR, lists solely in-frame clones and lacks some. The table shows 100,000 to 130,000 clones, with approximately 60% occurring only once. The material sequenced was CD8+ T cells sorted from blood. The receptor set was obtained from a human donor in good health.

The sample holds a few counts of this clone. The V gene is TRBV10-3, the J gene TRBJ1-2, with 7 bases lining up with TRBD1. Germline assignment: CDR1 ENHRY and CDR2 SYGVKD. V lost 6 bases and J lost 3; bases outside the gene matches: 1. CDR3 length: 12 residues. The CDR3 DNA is TGTGCCATCAGGACAGGGTACTATGGCTACACCTTC. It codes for CAIRTGYYGYTF.

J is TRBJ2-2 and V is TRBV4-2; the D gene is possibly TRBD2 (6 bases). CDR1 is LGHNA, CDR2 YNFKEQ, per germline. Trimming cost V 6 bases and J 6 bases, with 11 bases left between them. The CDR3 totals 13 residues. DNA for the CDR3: TGTGCCAGCAGGGGTGGAGGGGCCGGGGAGCTGTTTTTT. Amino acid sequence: CASRGGGAGELFF.

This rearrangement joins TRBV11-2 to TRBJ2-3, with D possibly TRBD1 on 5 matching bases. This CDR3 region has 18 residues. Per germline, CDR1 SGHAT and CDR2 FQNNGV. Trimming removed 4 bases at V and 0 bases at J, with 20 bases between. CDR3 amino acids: CASSSYPMSRESTDTQYF. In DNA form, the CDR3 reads TGTGCCAGCAGCTCCTATCCGATGAGCAGGGAAAGCACAGATACGCAGTATTTT.

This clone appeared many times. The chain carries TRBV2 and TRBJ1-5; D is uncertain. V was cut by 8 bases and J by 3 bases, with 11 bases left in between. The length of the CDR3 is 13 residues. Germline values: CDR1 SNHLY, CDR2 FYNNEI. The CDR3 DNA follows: TGTGCCAGCGAGCCTGGCAACAATCAGCCCCAGCATTTT. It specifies CASEPGNNQPQHF.

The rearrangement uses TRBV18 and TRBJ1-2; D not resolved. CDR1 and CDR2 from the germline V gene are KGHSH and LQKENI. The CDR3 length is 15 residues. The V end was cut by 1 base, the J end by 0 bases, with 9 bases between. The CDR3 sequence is CASSPLSGANYGYTF. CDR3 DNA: TGTGCCAGCTCACCACTGAGCGGAGCTAACTATGGCTACACCTTC.

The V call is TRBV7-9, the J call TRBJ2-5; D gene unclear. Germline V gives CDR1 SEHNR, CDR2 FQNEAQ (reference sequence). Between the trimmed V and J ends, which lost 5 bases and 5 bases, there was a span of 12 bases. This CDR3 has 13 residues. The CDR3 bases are TGTGCCAGCAGCCCTGTGTTCGGGGAGACCCAGTACTTC. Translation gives CASSPVFGETQYF.

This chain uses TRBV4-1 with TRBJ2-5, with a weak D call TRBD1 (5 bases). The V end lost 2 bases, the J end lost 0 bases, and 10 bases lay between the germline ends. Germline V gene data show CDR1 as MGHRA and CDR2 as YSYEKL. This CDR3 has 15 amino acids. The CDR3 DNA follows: TGCGCCAGCAGCCAAAAGGACACCAACCAAGAGACCCAGTACTTC. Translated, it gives CASSQKDTNQETQYF.

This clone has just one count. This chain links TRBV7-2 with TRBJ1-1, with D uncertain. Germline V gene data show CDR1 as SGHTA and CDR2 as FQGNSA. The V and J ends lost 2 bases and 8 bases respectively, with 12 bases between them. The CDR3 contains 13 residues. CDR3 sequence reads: CASSLLTRGEAFF. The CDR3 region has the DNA TGTGCCAGCAGCTTACTGACTCGTGGGGAAGCTTTCTTT.

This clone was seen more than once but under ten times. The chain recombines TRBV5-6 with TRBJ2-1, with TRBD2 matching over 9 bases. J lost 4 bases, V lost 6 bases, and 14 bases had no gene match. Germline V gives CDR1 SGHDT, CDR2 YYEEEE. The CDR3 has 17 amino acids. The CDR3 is CASTRPGWTSVYNEQFF. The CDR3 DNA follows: TGTGCCAGCACCCGCCCCGGTTGGACTAGCGTATACAATGAGCAGTTCTTC.

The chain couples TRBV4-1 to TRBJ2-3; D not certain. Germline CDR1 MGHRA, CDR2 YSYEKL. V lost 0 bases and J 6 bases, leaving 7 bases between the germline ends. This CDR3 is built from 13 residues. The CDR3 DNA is TGCGCCAGCAGCCAAGAGGAGTCGGATACGCAGTATTTT. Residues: CASSQEESDTQYF.

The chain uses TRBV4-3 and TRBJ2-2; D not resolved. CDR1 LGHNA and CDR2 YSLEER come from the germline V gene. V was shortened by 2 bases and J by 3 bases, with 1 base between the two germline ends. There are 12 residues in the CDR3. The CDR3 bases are TGCGCCAGCAGCCAATACACCGGGGAGCTGTTTTTT. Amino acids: CASSQYTGELFF.

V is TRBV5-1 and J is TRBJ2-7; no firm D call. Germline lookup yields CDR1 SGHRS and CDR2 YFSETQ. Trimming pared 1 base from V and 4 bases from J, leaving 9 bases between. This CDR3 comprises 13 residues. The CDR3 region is CASSLRVDYEQYF. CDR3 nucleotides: TGCGCCAGCAGCTTGAGGGTCGATTACGAGCAGTACTTC.

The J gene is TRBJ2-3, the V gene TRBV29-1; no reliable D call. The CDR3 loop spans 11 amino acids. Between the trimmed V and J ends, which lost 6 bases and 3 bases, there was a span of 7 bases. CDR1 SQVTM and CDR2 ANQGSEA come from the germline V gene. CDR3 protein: CSVPGTDTQYF. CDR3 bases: TGCAGCGTCCCCGGGACAGATACGCAGTATTTT.